This T cell receptor (beta chain) was captured in a study of T cell responses to AZD1222 COVID-19 vaccine. The overall study: Pooled samples include second doses given at about 4 or 12 weeks. The study's findings and limits: The donor cohort was predominantly white British with a female majority, and clonal diversity may have been underestimated. Compared with day 0, the breadth and depth of the Spike-specific TCR repertoire rose significantly after two doses of AZD1222.

Here immunoSEQ multiplex PCR was the method, and the copy in TCRdb shows in-frame clones only, minus some. The sample holds 100,000 to 150,000 clones; roughly 90% are singletons and the top ten take under 5%. As to this clone: Its target is unknown.

V was trimmed by 3 bases and J by 7 bases, leaving 15 bases between them. The CDR3 totals 15 residues. The V gene's germline CDR1 is KGHDR and CDR2 SFDVKD. The genes are TRBV24-1 and TRBJ2-4; no firm D call. The material was peripheral blood, obtained on day 0 of AZD1222 vaccination. The clonotype comes from an adult in good health. CDR3 DNA sequence: TGTGCCACCAGTGATCCCACCTATATGTCGAACATTCAGTACTTC. This translates into CATSDPTYMSNIQYF.